The next 14 T cell receptor beta chains were all read from a single sample in a study of T cells in Graves' hyperthyroidism and ophthalmopathy. TCR beta CDR3 region amplification was performed from RNA transcripts. A first-round RT-PCR of the TCR CDR3 used the HTBI primer set. TCRdb used MiXCR to reprocess the multiplex PCR reads, holding one entry per CDR3 protein. The table lists approximately 400,000 distinct CDR3 sequences, about a sixth of them singletons. The specimen was blood. The source is a woman aged 18 to 35 with Graves' hyperthyroidism that later progressed to Graves' ophthalmopathy.

The chain employs TRBV5-4 and TRBJ2-5, with 8 bases aligning to TRBD1. The ends lost 4 bases at V and 1 base at J; junction bases unmatched: 6. The CDR3 length is 15 residues. Germline loops: CDR1 SGHNT, CDR2 YYREEE (reference sequence). CDR3 in amino acids: CASSGGTGAQETQYF. In DNA, the CDR3 is TGTGCCAGCAGCGGGGGGACAGGAGCCCAAGAGACCCAGTACTTC.

In its sample, this clonotype was seen many times. The CDR3 loop reads CSARDLAGPYEQYF. Here the CDR3 DNA reads TGCAGTGCTAGAGATTTGGCGGGACCCTACGAGCAGTACTTC. The chain carries TRBV20-1 and TRBJ2-7, with D maybe TRBD2 (6 bases). Germline V gene sequence: CDR1 DFQATT, CDR2 SNEGSKA (reference sequence). The CDR3 totals 14 residues. Trimming stripped 0 bases from V and 2 bases from J, with 11 bases between.

This clonotype was found many times. The gene calls are TRBV20-1 and TRBJ2-7, with 9 nucleotides matching TRBD1. CDR1 is DFQATT and CDR2 is SNEGSKA in the germline V gene (reference sequence). The CDR3 consists of 13 residues. V lost 5 bases, J lost 4 bases, and 6 bases stayed unmatched. CDR3 amino acids: CSAEETGGYEQYF. The CDR3 region has the DNA TGCAGTGCTGAAGAGACAGGGGGATACGAGCAGTACTTC.

This clonotype was counted only a few times. The J gene is TRBJ1-2, the V gene TRBV19; D not certain. CDR1 is LNHDA and CDR2 is SQIVND in the germline V gene (reference sequence). The CDR3 runs 13 residues. Trimming removed 3 bases at V and 6 bases at J, with 11 bases between. The CDR3 DNA sequence: TGTGCCAGTAGTATTACAGTTGTCAATGGCTACACCTTC. This sequence encodes CASSITVVNGYTF. Filled out from reference TRBV19 and TRBJ1-2, the complete variable domain reads DGGITQSPKYLFRKEGQNVTLSCEQNLNHDAMYWYRQDPGQGLRLIYYSQIVNDFQKGDIAEGYSVSREKKESFPLTVTSAQKNPTAFYLCASSITVVNGYTFGSGTRLTVV.

Ten or more counts support this clonotype. The CDR3 nucleotides read TGTGCCAGCAGCGAGACTAGCGGCTTACCCAGCACAGATACGCAGTATTTT. This sequence encodes CASSETSGLPSTDTQYF. The chain uses TRBV9 and TRBJ2-3, with 9 bases aligning to TRBD2. Germline loops: CDR1 SGDLS, CDR2 YYNGEE. The CDR3 covers 17 residues. With 3 bases clipped from V and 0 bases from J, the junction kept 8 bases outside the gene matches.

This clonotype was observed at least ten times. V is TRBV4-2 and J is TRBJ2-7; 9 nucleotides align to TRBD1. This CDR3 contains 16 residues. The junction had 8 bases not matched to a gene; V was cut back by 4 bases and J by 1 base. In germline, CDR1 is LGHNA, CDR2 YNFKEQ. The chain's CDR3 is CASSLSTGGWSYEQYF. For the CDR3, the DNA is TGTGCCAGCAGCCTCAGCACAGGGGGCTGGTCCTACGAGCAGTACTTC.

This clonotype was counted a few times. The chain employs TRBV5-6 and TRBJ2-7; 9 bases fit TRBD1. The CDR3 consists of 13 residues. The ends lost 4 bases at V and 4 bases at J; junction bases unmatched: 3. The germline V gene encodes CDR1 SGHDT and CDR2 YYEEEE. This CDR3 is CASSVGTGYEQYF. CDR3 bases: TGTGCCAGCAGCGTAGGGACAGGGTACGAGCAGTACTTC.

The chain links TRBV5-5 to TRBJ1-4; no clear D. The germline V gene has CDR1 SGHKS and CDR2 YYEKEE (reference sequence). The CDR3 is made up of 14 amino acids. Trimming stripped 1 base from V and 4 bases from J, with 8 bases between. The CDR3 sequence is CASSLFPNNEKLFF. The CDR3 nucleotides are TGTGCCAGCAGCTTGTTCCCGAATAATGAAAAACTGTTTTTT.

This clonotype has only a few counts. The chain uses TRBV28 and TRBJ2-5; D could derive from TRBD1 or TRBD2 (7 bases each). The CDR3 is made up of 15 amino acids. The germline gives CDR1 MDHEN, CDR2 SYDVKM. The V end was cut by 6 bases, the J end by 4 bases, with 18 bases between. CDR3 residues: CASSLSGGGVETQYF. In DNA form, the CDR3 reads TGTGCCAGCAGCCTATCAGGGGGGGGGGTAGAGACCCAGTACTTC.

Only a few counts were recorded for this clonotype. The chain is built from TRBV5-8 and TRBJ2-7; 10 positions match TRBD2. The CDR3 runs 14 residues. With 4 bases clipped from V and 3 bases from J, the junction kept 4 bases outside the gene matches. CDR1 and CDR2 (germline): SGHTS, YDEGEE. In DNA form, the CDR3 reads TGTGCCAGCAGCAAAGAGCGGGAGGGCTACGAGCAGTACTTC. As protein: CASSKEREGYEQYF.

Ten or more counts support this clonotype. This chain uses TRBV9 with TRBJ2-7; TRBD1 aligns across 8 bases. The V gene's germline CDR1 is SGDLS and CDR2 YYNGEE. J was trimmed by 5 bases and V by 3 bases; bases with no gene match: 7. There are 14 residues in the CDR3. The CDR3 sequence is CASSGRTGSHEQYF. For the CDR3, the DNA is TGTGCCAGCAGCGGTCGGACAGGGTCCCACGAGCAGTACTTC.

This clonotype was recorded at least ten times. The rearrangement uses TRBV7-3 and TRBJ2-1; 10 bases agree with TRBD2. CDR1 and CDR2 (germline): SGHTA, FQGTGA. This CDR3 has 15 amino acids. The DNA of the CDR3 is TGTATGCGACGGAGCGGGAGGGCTTTCTACAATGAGCAGTTCTTC. Protein: CMRRSGRAFYNEQFF.

This clonotype was counted at least ten times. The chain has TRBV5-1 and TRBJ2-1, with 13 positions matching TRBD2. CDR1 SGHRS and CDR2 YFSETQ come from the germline V gene. CDR3 size: 14 residues. V lost 5 bases and J lost 10; bases outside the gene matches: 6. As DNA, the CDR3 is TGCGCCAGCAGAGGGACTAGCGGGACGGGGGAGCAGTTCTTC. It is translated as CASRGTSGTGEQFF.

This clonotype was seen at least ten times. The chain combines TRBV6-1 with TRBJ1-5; no firm D call. The V end was cut by 10 bases, the J end by 0 bases, with 13 bases between. This CDR3 is 14 amino acids long. CDR1 MNHNS and CDR2 SASEGT come from the germline V gene. Here the CDR3 DNA reads TGTGCCACTAGGACTGATTATAGCAATCAGCCCCAGCATTTT. Protein sequence: CATRTDYSNQPQHF.